This T cell receptor (beta chain) was identified during a study of blood T cell repertoires in COVID-19. About the study: Samples of COVID-19 (acute and convalescent) were obtained from the United States, Italy and Spain. PBMCs, B-cell-depleted T cells, or T cells provided the cDNA or gDNA that made up the material.

V trimming: 0 bases; J trimming: 5 bases; junction bases outside the gene matches: 2. CDR3 length: 15 amino acids. Per the germline V gene, CDR1 is MNHNY and CDR2 is SVGAGI (reference sequence). Original data processing: Nucleated cell number was recorded as an estimate derived from reference gene primer amplification. Here immunoSEQ multiplex PCR was the method, and the copy in TCRdb shows in-frame clones only, minus some. V and J calls and clone size are those listed in that table; D and trimming were worked out from the DNA. Among approximately 84,000 clones, around four fifths were seen once, and the ten largest hold roughly 15%.

The clonotype was recovered from a human donor in a cohort sampled during active COVID-19. The sequenced sample consisted of peripheral blood. The chain has TRBV6-6 and TRBJ2-3; 10 bases line up with TRBD1. The DNA of the CDR3 is TGTGCCAGCAGTTACTCGGGACAGGGGAAAGATACGCAGTATTTT. Its protein product is CASSYSGQGKDTQYF.